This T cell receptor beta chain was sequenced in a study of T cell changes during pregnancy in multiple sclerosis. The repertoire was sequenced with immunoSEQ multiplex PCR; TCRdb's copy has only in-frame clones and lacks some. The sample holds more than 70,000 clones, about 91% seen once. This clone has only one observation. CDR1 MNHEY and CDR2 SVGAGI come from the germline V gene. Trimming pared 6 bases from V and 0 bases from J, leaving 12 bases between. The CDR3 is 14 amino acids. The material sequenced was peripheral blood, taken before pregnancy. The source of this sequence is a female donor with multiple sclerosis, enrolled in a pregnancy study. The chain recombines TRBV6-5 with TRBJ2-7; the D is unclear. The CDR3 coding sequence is TGTGCCAGCAGCCCCACGATTAGCTCCTACGAGCAGTACTTC. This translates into CASSPTISSYEQYF.